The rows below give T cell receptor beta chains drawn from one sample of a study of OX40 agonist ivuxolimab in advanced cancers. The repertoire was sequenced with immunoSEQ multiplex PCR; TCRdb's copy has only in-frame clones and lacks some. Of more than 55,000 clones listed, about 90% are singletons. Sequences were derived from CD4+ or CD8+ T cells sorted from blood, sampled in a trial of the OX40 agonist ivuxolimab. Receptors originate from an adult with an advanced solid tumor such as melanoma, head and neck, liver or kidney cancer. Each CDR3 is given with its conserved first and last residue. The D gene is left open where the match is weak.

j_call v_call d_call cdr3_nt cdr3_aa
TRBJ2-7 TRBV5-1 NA TGCGCCAGCAGCAGGGAGCCCTACGAGCAGTACTTC CASSREPYEQYF
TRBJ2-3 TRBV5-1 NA TGCGCCAGCAGCTTGGAATACTTCACCTGGGGCACAGATACGCAGTATTTT CASSLEYFTWGTDTQYF
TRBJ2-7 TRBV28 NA TGTGCCAGCAGTTTAATGGGGCAGGGAGGCAGCGAGCAGTACTTC CASSLMGQGGSEQYF
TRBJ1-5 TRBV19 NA TGTGCCAGTAGGTCAGCCGGGGGTGGTCAGCCCCAGCATTTT CASRSAGGGQPQHF
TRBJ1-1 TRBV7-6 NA TGTGCCAGCAGCTTAGAGCCGGGCCGGGGCACTGAAGCTTTCTTT CASSLEPGRGTEAFF
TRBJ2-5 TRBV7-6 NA TGTGCCAGCAGCCGAGGCGCCTGGGAGTACCAAGAGACCCAGTACTTC CASSRGAWEYQETQYF
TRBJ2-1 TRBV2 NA TGTGCCAGCAGTCGACTCCCCGACGCCAGCTCCTACAATGAGCAGTTCTTC CASSRLPDASSYNEQFF
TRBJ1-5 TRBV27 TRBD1 TGTGCCAGCAGTCGGACAGGGATTCGGCAGCCCCAGCATTTT CASSRTGIRQPQHF
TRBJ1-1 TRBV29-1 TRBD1 TGCAGCTCATCTGGACAGGGGAACACTGAAGCTTTCTTT CSSSGQGNTEAFF
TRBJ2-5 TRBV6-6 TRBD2 TGTGCCAGCACAGGTAGCGGGAGGGCGTGGGAGACCCAGTACTTC CASTGSGRAWETQYF
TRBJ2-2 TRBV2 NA TGTGCCAGCAGTGAGCAGGGTACGAACACCGGGGAGCTGTTTTTT CASSEQGTNTGELFF
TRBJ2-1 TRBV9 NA TGTGCCAGCACGAGGAACGGGGATTCCTACAATGAGCAGTTCTTC CASTRNGDSYNEQFF
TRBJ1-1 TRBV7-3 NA TGTGCCAGCAGCTTATTGGGGAACACTGAAGCTTTCTTT CASSLLGNTEAFF
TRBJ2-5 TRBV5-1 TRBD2 TGCGCCAGCAGCTTGGCCGGGGGGTTTTGGGAGACCCAGTACTTC CASSLAGGFWETQYF
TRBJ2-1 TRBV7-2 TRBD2 TGTGCCAGCAGCTTAAAGAGCGGGAGGAATTCGGGCAATGAGCAGTTCTTC CASSLKSGRNSGNEQFF
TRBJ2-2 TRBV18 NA TGTGCCAGCTCACCGGACCGCACCGGGGAGCTGTTTTTT CASSPDRTGELFF
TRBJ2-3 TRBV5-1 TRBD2 TGCGCCAGCTCTCGGACTAGCGGGAGCACAGATACGCAGTATTTT CASSRTSGSTDTQYF
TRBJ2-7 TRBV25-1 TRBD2 TGTGCCAGCAGGACTAGCGGCTCCTACGAGCAGTACTTC CASRTSGSYEQYF